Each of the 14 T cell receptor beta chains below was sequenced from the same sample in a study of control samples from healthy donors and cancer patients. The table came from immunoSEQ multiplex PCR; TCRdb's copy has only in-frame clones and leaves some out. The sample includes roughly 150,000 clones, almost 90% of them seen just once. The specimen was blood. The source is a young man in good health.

The CDR3 region is CASSPRGPGGELFF. The CDR3 DNA reads TGTGCCAGTAGTCCAAGGGGCCCAGGAGGGGAGCTGTTTTTT. The chain has TRBV19 and TRBJ2-2, with D perhaps matching TRBD1 (5 bases). Germline loops: CDR1 LNHDA, CDR2 SQIVND (reference sequence). V lost 5 bases, J lost 8 bases, and 15 bases lay in between. This CDR3 spans 14 amino acids. Full variable domain (missing parts from reference TRBV19 and TRBJ2-2): DGGITQSPKYLFRKEGQNVTLSCEQNLNHDAMYWYRQDPGQGLRLIYYSQIVNDFQKGDIAEGYSVSREKKESFPLTVTSAQKNPTAFYLCASSPRGPGGELFFGEGSRLTVL.

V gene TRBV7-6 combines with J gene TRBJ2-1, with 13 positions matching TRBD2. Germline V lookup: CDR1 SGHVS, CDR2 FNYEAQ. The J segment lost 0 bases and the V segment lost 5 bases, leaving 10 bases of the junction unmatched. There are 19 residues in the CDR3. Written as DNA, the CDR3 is TGTGCCAGCAGCCCATCTCTGACTAGCGGGGGGACCTCCTACAATGAGCAGTTCTTC. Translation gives CASSPSLTSGGTSYNEQFF.

DNA of the CDR3: TGTGCCAGCAGCCGAACAGGGGGCACTGAAGCTTTCTTT. Translating it yields CASSRTGGTEAFF. The rearrangement uses TRBV7-3 and TRBJ1-1, with TRBD1 matching over 8 bases. Germline CDR1 reads SGHTA; CDR2 reads FQGTGA. J lost 4 bases, V lost 5 bases, and 3 bases had no gene match. The CDR3 sequence is 13 residues long.

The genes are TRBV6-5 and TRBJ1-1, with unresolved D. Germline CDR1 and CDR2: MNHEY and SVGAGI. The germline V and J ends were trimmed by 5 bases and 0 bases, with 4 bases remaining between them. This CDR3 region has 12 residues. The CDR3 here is CASSRMNTEAFF. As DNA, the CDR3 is TGTGCCAGCAGTAGGATGAACACTGAAGCTTTCTTT.

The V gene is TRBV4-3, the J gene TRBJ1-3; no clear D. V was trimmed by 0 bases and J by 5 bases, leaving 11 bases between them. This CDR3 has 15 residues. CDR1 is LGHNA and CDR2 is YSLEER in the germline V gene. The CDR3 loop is CASSQDTDSRNTIYF. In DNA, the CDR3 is TGCGCCAGCAGCCAAGATACAGATAGCCGAAACACCATATATTTT.

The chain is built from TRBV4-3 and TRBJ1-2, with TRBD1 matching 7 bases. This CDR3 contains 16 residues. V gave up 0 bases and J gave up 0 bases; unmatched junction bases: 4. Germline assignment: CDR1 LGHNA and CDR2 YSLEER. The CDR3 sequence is CASSQEDRTTNYGYTF. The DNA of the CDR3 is TGCGCCAGCAGCCAAGAGGACAGGACAACTAACTATGGCTACACCTTC.

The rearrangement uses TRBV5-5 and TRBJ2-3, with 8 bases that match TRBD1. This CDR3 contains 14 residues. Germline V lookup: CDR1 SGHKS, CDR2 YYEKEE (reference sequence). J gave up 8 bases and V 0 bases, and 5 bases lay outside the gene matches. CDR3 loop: CASSLVQGAGTQYF. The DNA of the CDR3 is TGTGCCAGCAGCTTGGTCCAGGGGGCGGGTACGCAGTATTTT.

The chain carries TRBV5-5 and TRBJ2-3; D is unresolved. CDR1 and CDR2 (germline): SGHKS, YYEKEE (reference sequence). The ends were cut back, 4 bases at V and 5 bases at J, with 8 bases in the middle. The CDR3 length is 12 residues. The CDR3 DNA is TGTGCCAGCAGCGATCGCAGAGATACGCAGTATTTT. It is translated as CASSDRRDTQYF.

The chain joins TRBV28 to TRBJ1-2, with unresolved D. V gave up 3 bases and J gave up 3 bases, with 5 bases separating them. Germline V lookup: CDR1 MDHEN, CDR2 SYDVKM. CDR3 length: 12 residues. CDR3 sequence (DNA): TGTGCCAGCAGTTTTTCCCACTATGGCTACACCTTC. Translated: CASSFSHYGYTF.

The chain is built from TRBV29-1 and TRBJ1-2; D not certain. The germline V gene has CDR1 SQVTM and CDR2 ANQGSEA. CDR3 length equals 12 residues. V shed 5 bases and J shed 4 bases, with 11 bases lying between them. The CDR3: CSVYPGTYGYTF. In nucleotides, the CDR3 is TGCAGCGTTTACCCGGGAACCTATGGCTACACCTTC.

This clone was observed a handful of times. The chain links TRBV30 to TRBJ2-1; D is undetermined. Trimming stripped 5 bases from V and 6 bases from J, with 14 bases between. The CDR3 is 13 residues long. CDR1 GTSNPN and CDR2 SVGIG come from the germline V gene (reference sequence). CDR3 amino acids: CAWVPPVSNEQFF. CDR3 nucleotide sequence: TGTGCCTGGGTTCCTCCGGTTTCCAATGAGCAGTTCTTC. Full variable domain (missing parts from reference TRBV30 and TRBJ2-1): SQTIHQWPATLVQPVGSPLSLECTVEGTSNPNLYWYRQAAGRGLQLLFYSVGIGQISSEVPQNLSASRPQDRQFILSSKKLLLSDSGFYLCAWVPPVSNEQFFGPGTRLTVL.

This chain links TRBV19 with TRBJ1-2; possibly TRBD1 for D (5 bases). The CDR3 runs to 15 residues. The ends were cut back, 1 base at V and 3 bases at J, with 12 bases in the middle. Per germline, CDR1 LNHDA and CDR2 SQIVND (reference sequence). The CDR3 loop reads CASSIVTAGDYGYTF. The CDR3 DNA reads TGTGCCAGTAGTATAGTGACCGCGGGGGACTATGGCTACACCTTC.

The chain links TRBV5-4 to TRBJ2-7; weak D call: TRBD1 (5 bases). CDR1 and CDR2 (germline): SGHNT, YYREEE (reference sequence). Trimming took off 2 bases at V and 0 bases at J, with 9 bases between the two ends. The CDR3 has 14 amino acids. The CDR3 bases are TGTGCCAGCAGCTTTAAAGGGGACTCCTACGAGCAGTACTTC. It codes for CASSFKGDSYEQYF.

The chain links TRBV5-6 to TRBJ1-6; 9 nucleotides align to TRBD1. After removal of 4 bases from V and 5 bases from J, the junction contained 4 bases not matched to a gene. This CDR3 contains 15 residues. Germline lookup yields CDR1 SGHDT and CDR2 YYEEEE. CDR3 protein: CASSRGQGNNSPLHF. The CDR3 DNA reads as TGTGCCAGCAGCAGGGGACAGGGAAATAATTCACCCCTCCACTTT.